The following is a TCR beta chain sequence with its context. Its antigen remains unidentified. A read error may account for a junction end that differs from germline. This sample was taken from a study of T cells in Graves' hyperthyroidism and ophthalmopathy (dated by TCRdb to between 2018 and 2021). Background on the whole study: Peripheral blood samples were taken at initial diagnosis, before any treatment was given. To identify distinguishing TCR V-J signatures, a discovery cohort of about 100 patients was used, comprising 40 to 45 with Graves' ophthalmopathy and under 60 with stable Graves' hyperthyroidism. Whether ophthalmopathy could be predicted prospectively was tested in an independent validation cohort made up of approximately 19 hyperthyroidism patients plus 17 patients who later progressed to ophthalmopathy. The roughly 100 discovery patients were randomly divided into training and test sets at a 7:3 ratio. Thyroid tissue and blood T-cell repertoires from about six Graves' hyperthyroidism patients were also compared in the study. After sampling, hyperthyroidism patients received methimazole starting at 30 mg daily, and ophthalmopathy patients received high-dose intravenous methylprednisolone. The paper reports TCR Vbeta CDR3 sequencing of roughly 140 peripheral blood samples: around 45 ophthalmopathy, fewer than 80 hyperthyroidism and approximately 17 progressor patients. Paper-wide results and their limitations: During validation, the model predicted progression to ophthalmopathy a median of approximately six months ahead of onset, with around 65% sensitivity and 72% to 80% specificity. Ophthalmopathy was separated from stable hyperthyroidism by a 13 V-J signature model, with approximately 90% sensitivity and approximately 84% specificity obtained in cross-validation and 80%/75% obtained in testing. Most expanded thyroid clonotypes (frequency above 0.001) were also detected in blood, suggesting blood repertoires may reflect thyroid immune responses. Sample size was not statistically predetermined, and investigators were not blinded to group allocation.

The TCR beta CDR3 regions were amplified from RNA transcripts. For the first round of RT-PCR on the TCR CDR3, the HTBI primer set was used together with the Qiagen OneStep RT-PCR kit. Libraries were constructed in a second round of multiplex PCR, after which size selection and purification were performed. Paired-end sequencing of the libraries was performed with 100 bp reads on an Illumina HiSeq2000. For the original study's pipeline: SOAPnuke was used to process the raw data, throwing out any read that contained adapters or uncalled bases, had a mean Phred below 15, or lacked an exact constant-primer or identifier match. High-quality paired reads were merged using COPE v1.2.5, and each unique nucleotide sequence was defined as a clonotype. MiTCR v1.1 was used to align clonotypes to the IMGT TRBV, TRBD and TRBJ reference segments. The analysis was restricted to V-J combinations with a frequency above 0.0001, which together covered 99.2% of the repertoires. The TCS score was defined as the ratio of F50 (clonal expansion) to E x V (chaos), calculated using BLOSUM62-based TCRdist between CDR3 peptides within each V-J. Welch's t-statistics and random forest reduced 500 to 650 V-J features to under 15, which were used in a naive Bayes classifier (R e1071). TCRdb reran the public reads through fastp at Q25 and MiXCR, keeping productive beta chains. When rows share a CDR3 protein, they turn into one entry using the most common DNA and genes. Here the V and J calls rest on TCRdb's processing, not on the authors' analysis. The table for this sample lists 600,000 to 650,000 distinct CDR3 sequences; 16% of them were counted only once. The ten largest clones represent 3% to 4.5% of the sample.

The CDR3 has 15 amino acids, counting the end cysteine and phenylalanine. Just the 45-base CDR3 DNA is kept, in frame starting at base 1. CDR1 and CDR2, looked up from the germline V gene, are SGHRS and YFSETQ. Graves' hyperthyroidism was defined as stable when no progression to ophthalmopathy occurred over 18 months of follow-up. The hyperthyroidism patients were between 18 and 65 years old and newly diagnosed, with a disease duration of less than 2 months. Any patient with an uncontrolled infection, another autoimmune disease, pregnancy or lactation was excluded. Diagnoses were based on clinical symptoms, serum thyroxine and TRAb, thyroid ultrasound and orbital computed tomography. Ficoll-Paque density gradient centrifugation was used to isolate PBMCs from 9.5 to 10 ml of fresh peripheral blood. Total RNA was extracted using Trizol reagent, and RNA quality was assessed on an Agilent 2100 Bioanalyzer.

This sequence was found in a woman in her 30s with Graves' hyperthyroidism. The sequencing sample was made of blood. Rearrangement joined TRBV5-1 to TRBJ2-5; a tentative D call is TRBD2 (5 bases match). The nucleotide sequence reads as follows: TGCGCCAACAGCTTACTTGGAGGCGACCAAGAGACCCAGTACTTC. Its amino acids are CANSLLGGDQETQYF.